A selection of T cell receptor beta chains follows, all from one sample in a study of response to subunit inactivated influenza vaccine. MiXCR, run by TCRdb on the RT-PCR reads, gives a single entry per CDR3 protein. The sample shows about 830,000 distinct CDR3 sequences, approximately 18% of them seen only once. The sequenced sample was PBMCs from blood, obtained 5 days after vaccination. These receptors came from a man in his forties or fifties who received an inactivated influenza vaccine. CDR3s leave out the opening cysteine and the closing phenylalanine or tryptophan.

SARGGPFQY	TRBV20-1	TRBJ2-4
ASSLTPGEETQY	TRBV7-3	TRBJ2-5
ASSLGAVGSPLH	TRBV7-2	TRBJ1-6
ASSYNRGSPLH	TRBV6-2/TRBV6-3	TRBJ1-6
ASSLYATSYEQY	TRBV5-1	TRBJ2-7
ASSVEAGGYNEQF	TRBV9	TRBJ2-1
SARTQIESSYNSPLH	TRBV20-1	TRBJ1-6
SAYPGTGDLNEQF	TRBV20-1	TRBJ2-1
ASSYSPGGLNTEAF	TRBV6-2/TRBV6-3	TRBJ1-1
SAIRPASTDTQY	TRBV20-1	TRBJ2-3
ASSLPTGGNTEAF	TRBV12-3/TRBV12-4	TRBJ1-1
ASRTTGTGHYEQY	TRBV6-2/TRBV6-3	TRBJ2-7
ASSQETGTQY	TRBV3-1	TRBJ2-5
ASSFWGGDTEAF	TRBV27	TRBJ1-1
ASSRLAGVHTGELF	TRBV12-3/TRBV12-4	TRBJ2-2
ASSPPNRVDTQY	TRBV18	TRBJ2-3
SASWEYEQY	TRBV20-1	TRBJ2-7
ASSYGGSWMY	TRBV6-2/TRBV6-3	TRBJ2-4
ASGTSGRYDYEQY	TRBV7-2	TRBJ2-7
ASSISRVGRDPGELF	TRBV23-1	TRBJ2-2
ASGGSSSYEQY	TRBV6-2/TRBV6-3	TRBJ2-7
ASSQRRQGYEQY	TRBV4-3	TRBJ2-7
SLSGRALHEQF	TRBV20-1	TRBJ2-1
CARDPPEATNSYEQY	TRBV20-1	TRBJ2-7
ASSAGIFTDTQY	TRBV9	TRBJ2-3
ASTQSGQGVAGYT	TRBV6-1	TRBJ1-2
ASSSFAGGDMNEQF	TRBV7-2	TRBJ2-1
SARSASEAEQF	TRBV20-1	TRBJ2-1
ASSQGREANYGYT	TRBV4-2	TRBJ1-2
ASSSYQTGLAGGPQETQY	TRBV5-1	TRBJ2-5
ASSLEHMTLNTEAF	TRBV7-2	TRBJ1-1
ASSQNRVGYT	TRBV12-3/TRBV12-4	TRBJ1-2
ASSPLQVRGADTQY	TRBV12-3/TRBV12-4	TRBJ2-3
ASSSALKGGEQF	TRBV12-3/TRBV12-4	TRBJ2-1
ASSPLSGRYNEQF	TRBV28	TRBJ2-1
SAGTSGRGNNEQF	TRBV20-1	TRBJ2-1
ASSSPTGSDTEAF	TRBV6-1	TRBJ1-1
AISESGNQPQH	TRBV10-3	TRBJ1-5
ASKVGGRVDEQF	TRBV5-1	TRBJ2-1
ASSLTGGARETQY	TRBV28	TRBJ2-5
TELAGGGTDTQY	TRBV20-1	TRBJ2-3
ASSFGGGAGSYNEQF	TRBV28	TRBJ2-1
SARQGRREKLF	TRBV20-1	TRBJ1-4
SVEGGTGASYEQY	TRBV29-1	TRBJ2-7
SVEDQLGASQY	TRBV29-1	TRBJ2-4
ASSPRTGFSNQPQH	TRBV7-2	TRBJ1-5
ASSFSGRPYEQY	TRBV28	TRBJ2-7
ASSYDPGLLNTGEQF	TRBV6-5	TRBJ2-1
ASSESRGSSGELF	TRBV2	TRBJ2-2
SATAGGIVQPQH	TRBV20-1	TRBJ1-5
SVGGPGGYGYT	TRBV29-1	TRBJ1-2